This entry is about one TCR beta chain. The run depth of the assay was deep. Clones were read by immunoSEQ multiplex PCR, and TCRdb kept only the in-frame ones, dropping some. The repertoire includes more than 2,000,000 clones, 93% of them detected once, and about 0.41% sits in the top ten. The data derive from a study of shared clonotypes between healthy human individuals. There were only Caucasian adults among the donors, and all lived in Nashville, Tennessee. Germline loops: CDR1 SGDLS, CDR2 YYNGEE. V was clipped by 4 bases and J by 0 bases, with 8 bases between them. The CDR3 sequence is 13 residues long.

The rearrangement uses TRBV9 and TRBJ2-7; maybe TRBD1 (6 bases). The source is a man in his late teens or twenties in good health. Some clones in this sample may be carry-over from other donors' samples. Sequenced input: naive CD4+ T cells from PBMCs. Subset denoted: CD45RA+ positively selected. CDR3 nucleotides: TGTGCCAGCAGCCGGGACACCTCCTACGAGCAGTACTTC. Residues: CASSRDTSYEQYF.